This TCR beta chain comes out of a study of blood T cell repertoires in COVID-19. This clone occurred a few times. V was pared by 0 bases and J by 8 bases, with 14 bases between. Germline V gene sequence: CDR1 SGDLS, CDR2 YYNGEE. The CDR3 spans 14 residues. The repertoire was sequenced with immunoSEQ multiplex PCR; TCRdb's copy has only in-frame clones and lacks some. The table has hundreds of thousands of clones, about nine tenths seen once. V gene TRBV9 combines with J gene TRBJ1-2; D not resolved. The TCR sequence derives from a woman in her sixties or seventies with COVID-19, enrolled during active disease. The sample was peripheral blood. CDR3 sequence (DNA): TGTGCCAGCAGCGTAGGGGCAAACCCGTTGGGCTACACCTTC. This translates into CASSVGANPLGYTF.